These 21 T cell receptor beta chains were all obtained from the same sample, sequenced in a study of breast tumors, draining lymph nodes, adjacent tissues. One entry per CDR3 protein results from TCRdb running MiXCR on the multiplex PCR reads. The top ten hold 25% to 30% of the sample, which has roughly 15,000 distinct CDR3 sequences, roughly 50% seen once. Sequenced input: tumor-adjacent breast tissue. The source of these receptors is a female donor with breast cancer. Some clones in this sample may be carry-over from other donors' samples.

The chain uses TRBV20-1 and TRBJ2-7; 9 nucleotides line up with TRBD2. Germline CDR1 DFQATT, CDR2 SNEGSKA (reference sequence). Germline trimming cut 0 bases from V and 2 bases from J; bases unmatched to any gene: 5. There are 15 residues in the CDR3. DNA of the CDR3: TGCAGTGCTAGAGATCCGGGGACTAGCACCTACGAGCAGTACTTC. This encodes CSARDPGTSTYEQYF.

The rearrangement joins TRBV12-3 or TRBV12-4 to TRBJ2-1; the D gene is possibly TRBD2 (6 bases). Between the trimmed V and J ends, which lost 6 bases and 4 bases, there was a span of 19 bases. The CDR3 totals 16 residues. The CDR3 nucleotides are TGTGCCAGCAGGTCCGCGGCGGACTACCGATACAATGAGCAGTTCTTC. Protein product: CASRSAADYRYNEQFF.

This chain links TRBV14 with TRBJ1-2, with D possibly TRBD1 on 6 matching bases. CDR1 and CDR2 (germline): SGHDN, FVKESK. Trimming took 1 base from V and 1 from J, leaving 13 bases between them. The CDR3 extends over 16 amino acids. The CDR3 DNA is TGTGCCAGCAGCCAAGTGGGGGGCAGGAATAACTATGGCTACACCTTC. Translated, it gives CASSQVGGRNNYGYTF.

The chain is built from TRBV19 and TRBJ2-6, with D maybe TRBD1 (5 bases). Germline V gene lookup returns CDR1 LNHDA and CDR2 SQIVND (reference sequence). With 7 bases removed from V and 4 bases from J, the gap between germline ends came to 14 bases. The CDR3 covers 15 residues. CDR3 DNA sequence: TGTGCCAGTACCCCTCAGGGATCCGGGGCCAACGTCCTGACTTTC. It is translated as CASTPQGSGANVLTF.

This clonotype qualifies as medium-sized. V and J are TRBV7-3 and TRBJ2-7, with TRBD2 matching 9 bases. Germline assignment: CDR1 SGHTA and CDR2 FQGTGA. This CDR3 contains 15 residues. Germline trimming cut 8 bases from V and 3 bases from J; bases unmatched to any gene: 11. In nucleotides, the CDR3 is TGTGCCAGCGCGCTGGCGGGAGGGCTCCTCTACGAGCAGTACTTC. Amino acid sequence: CASALAGGLLYEQYF.

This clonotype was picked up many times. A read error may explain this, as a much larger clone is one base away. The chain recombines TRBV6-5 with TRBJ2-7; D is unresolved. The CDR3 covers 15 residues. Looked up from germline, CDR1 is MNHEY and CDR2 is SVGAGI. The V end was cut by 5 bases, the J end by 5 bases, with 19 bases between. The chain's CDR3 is CASSPEYRTAHEQYF. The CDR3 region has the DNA TGTGCCAGCAGTCCTGAATATCGAACAGCCCACGAGCAGTACTTC.

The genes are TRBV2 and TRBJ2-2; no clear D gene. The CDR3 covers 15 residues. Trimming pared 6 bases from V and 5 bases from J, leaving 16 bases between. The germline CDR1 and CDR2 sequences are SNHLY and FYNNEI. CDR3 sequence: CASSDQRGLTGELFF. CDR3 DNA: TGTGCCAGCAGCGATCAACGTGGGCTAACCGGGGAGCTGTTTTTT. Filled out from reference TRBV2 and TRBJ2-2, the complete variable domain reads EPEVTQTPSHQVTQMGQEVILRCVPISNHLYFYWYRQILGQKVEFLVSFYNNEISEKSEIFDDQFSVERPDGSNFTLKIRSTKLEDSAMYFCASSDQRGLTGELFFGEGSRLTVL.

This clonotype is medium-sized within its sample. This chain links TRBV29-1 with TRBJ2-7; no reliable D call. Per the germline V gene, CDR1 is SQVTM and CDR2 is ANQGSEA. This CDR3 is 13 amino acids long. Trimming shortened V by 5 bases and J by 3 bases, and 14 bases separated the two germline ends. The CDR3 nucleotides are TGCAGCGTTCGGCGTTGGGCCGGCTACGAGCAGTACTTC. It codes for CSVRRWAGYEQYF.

The CDR3, as DNA: TGTGCCAGCAGCCGACTCGCGAACTATGGCTACACCTTC. The encoded protein is CASSRLANYGYTF. The chain combines TRBV5-5 with TRBJ1-2; D is uncertain. The V gene's germline CDR1 is SGHKS and CDR2 YYEKEE (reference sequence). There are 13 residues in the CDR3. V was trimmed by 4 bases and J by 2 bases, leaving 9 bases between them.

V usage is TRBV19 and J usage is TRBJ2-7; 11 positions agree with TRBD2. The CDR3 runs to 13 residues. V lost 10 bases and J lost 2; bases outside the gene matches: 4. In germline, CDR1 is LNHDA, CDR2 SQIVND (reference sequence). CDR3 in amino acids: CATRLAGPYEQYF. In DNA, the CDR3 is TGTGCCACCCGACTAGCGGGACCCTACGAGCAGTACTTC.

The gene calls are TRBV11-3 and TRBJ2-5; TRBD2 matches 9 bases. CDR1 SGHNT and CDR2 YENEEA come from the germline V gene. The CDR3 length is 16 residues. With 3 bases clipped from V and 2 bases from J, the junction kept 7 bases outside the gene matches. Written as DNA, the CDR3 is TGTGCCAGCAGCTTTTACGCGGGAGGGTGGCAAGAGACCCAGTACTTC. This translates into CASSFYAGGWQETQYF.

The CDR3 DNA is TGCAGTGCTAGCTCCGGAAGCACAGATACGCAGTATTTT. As protein: CSASSGSTDTQYF. V and J are TRBV20-1 and TRBJ2-3; D not certain. This CDR3 is built from 13 residues. Trimming pared 3 bases from V and 0 bases from J, leaving 7 bases between. From germline, CDR1 is DFQATT and CDR2 SNEGSKA (reference sequence).

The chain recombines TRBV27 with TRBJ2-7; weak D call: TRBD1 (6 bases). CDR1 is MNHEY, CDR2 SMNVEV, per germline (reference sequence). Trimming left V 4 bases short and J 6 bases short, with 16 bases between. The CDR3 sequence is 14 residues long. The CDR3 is CASSSDVTGFEQYF. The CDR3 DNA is TGTGCCAGCAGTTCTGACGTAACAGGGTTCGAGCAGTACTTC.

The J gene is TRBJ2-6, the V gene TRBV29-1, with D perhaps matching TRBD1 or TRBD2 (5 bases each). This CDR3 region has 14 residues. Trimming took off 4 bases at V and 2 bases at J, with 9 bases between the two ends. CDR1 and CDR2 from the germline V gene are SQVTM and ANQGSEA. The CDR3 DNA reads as TGCAGCGTTGGAGGGGAGACTGGGGCCAACGTCCTGACTTTC. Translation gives CSVGGETGANVLTF.

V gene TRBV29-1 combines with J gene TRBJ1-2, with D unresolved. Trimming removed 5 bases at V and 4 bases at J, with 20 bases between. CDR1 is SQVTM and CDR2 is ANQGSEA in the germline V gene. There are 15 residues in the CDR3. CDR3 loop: CSVYGSQGDVYGYTF. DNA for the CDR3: TGCAGCGTTTACGGGTCACAAGGAGATGTCTATGGCTACACCTTC.

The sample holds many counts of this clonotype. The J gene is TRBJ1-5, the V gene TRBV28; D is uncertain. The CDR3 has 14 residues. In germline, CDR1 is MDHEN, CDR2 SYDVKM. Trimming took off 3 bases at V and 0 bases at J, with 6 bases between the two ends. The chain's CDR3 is CASSFRYSNQPQHF. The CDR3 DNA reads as TGTGCCAGCAGTTTCAGATATAGCAATCAGCCCCAGCATTTT.

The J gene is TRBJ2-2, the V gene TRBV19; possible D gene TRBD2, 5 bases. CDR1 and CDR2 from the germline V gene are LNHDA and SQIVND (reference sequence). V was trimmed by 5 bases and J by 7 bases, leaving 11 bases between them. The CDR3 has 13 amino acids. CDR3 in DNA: TGTGCCAGTAGTCCCGGGAAGGGCGGGGAGCTGTTTTTT. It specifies CASSPGKGGELFF. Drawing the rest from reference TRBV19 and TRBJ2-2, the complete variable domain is DGGITQSPKYLFRKEGQNVTLSCEQNLNHDAMYWYRQDPGQGLRLIYYSQIVNDFQKGDIAEGYSVSREKKESFPLTVTSAQKNPTAFYLCASSPGKGGELFFGEGSRLTVL.

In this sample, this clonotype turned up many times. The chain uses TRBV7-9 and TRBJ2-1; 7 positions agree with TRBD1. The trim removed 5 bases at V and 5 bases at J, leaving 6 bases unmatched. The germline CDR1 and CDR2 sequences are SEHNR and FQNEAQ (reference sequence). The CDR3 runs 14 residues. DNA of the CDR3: TGTGCCAGCAGCCCACGACAGGGACACAATGAGCAGTTCTTC. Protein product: CASSPRQGHNEQFF.

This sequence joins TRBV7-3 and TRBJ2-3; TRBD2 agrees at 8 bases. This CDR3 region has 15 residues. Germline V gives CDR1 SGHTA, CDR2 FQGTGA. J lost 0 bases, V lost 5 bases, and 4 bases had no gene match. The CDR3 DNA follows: TGTGCCAGCAGCAAGTCTAGCGGGAGCACAGATACGCAGTATTTT. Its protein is CASSKSSGSTDTQYF.

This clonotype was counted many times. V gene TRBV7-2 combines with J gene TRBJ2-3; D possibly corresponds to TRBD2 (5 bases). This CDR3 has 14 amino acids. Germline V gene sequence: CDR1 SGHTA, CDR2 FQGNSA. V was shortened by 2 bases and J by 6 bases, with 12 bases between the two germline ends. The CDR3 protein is CASSLRGSSDTQYF. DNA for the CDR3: TGTGCCAGCAGCTTAAGAGGGAGTTCGGATACGCAGTATTTT.

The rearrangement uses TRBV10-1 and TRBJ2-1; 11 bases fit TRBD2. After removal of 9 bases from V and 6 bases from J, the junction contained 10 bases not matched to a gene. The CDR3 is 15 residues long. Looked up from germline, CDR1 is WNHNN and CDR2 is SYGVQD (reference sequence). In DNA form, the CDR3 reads TGCGCCAGAGGGGGGGTGACTAGCGGGATCAATGAGCAGTTCTTC. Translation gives CARGGVTSGINEQFF.